One and the same sample provided the 25 T cell receptor beta chains below, sequenced in a study of blood T cell repertoires in COVID-19. The method was immunoSEQ multiplex PCR; TCRdb's version includes in-frame clones alone and lacks a portion of them. Of about 380,000 clones listed, around 84% are singletons. The sequencing input was peripheral blood. Source of these receptors: a human donor with acute or convalescent COVID-19. The donor label of this sample is uncertain.

This sequence joins TRBV30 and TRBJ1-4; D may be TRBD1 (6 bases). V shed 5 bases and J shed 8 bases, with 12 bases lying between them. CDR1 is GTSNPN, CDR2 SVGIG, per germline (reference sequence). The CDR3 is made up of 12 amino acids. The CDR3 DNA reads TGTGCCTGGGCCTGGACAGAGGAAAAACTGTTTTTT. Encoded protein: CAWAWTEEKLFF.

The genes are TRBV7-2 and TRBJ1-1; 10 bases match TRBD1. The CDR3 has 16 residues. Germline assignment: CDR1 SGHTA and CDR2 FQGNSA. The V segment lost 3 bases and the J segment 9 bases; nucleotides outside the gene matches: 13. The CDR3 sequence is CASSLLYGTGAGKAFF. CDR3 sequence (DNA): TGTGCCAGCAGCTTGCTGTATGGGACAGGGGCAGGAAAAGCTTTCTTT. The whole variable domain, filled in from reference TRBV7-2 and TRBJ1-1, reads GAGVSQSPSNKVTEKGKDVELRCDPISGHTALYWYRQSLGQGLEFLIYFQGNSAPDKSGLPSDRFSAERTGGSVSTLTIQRTQQEDSAVYLCASSLLYGTGAGKAFFGQGTRLTVV.

The chain combines TRBV12-1 with TRBJ2-1; no check of the table's D call, TRBD2, against the DNA was made. TRBV12-1 is marked as a pseudogene. CDR3 length equals 17 residues. CDR3 sequence (DNA): TGTGCCAGCAGCCCAACCCCGGGACTAGCGGGAGTCCATGAGCAGTTCTTC. Protein product: CASSPTPGLAGVHEQFF.

V is TRBV4-1 and J is TRBJ1-5; D possibly corresponds to TRBD1 (6 bases). CDR1 is MGHRA and CDR2 is YSYEKL in the germline V gene. Deletions cut 5 bases from V and 6 bases from J, with 14 bases between. CDR3 length equals 14 residues. As DNA, the CDR3 is TGCGCCAGCAGCAATACACAGGGATCTCAGCCCCAGCATTTT. This encodes CASSNTQGSQPQHF.

The chain joins TRBV25-1 to TRBJ1-5; tentative D call: TRBD1 (6 bases). The V gene lost 3 bases and the J gene lost 2 bases, with 8 bases spanning the gap. Germline CDR1 and CDR2: MGHDK and SYGVNS. The CDR3 runs to 14 residues. This chain's CDR3 is CASSEAGGNQPQHF. In nucleotides, the CDR3 is TGTGCCAGCAGTGAGGCAGGGGGCAATCAGCCCCAGCATTTT.

As to this clone: Additional DNA sequences in this sample encode the identical CDR3. J is TRBJ2-6 and V is TRBV18, with D hard to call. CDR1 is KGHSH and CDR2 is LQKENI in the germline V gene. The CDR3 sequence is 13 residues long. V lost 2 bases, J lost 4 bases, and 3 bases lay in between. CDR3 in amino acids: CASSPSGANVLTF. DNA of the CDR3: TGTGCCAGCTCACCATCGGGGGCCAACGTCCTGACTTTC.

This clone was seen a few times. The chain links TRBV11-2 to TRBJ1-3; 7 positions agree with TRBD1. Germline lookup yields CDR1 SGHAT and CDR2 FQNNGV. The CDR3 totals 13 residues. V lost 4 bases to trimming and J lost 9 bases; unmatched junction nucleotides: 6. DNA for the CDR3: TGTGCCAGCAGCTCCAGAGGGGGCGGCACCATATATTTT. It is translated as CASSSRGGGTIYF.

The gene calls are TRBV28 and TRBJ1-2; D gene uncertain. Germline V gives CDR1 MDHEN, CDR2 SYDVKM. V was clipped by 8 bases and J by 5 bases, with 12 bases between them. The CDR3 covers 12 residues. The DNA for the CDR3 is TGTGCCAGCTCTACCCGGGTGTATGGCTACACCTTC. Amino acids: CASSTRVYGYTF.

The gene calls are TRBV10-1 and TRBJ2-2; D possibly corresponds to TRBD2 (6 bases). Germline CDR1 WNHNN, CDR2 SYGVQD (reference sequence). The CDR3 extends over 13 amino acids. With 0 bases removed from V and 12 bases from J, the gap between germline ends came to 11 bases. The CDR3 DNA reads as TGCGCCAGCAGTGAGTCGAGGCGGGGAAAGCTGTTTTTT. Translating gives CASSESRRGKLFF.

The CDR3 DNA is TGTGCCAGCGGAGTGGCCGGGAACACTGAAGCTTTCTTT. Protein sequence: CASGVAGNTEAFF. The chain is built from TRBV27 and TRBJ1-1; D call uncertain. Germline lookup yields CDR1 MNHEY and CDR2 SMNVEV (reference sequence). This CDR3 region has 13 residues. The V end lost 8 bases, the J end lost 1 base, and 11 bases lay between the germline ends.

The V call is TRBV19, the J call TRBJ1-2, with 11 bases lining up with TRBD1. Per the germline V gene, CDR1 is LNHDA and CDR2 is SQIVND (reference sequence). V lost 4 bases, J lost 5 bases, and 12 bases stayed unmatched. The CDR3 has 17 residues. The CDR3 bases are TGTGCCAGTAGTACGCCCCCCGGACAGGGGGCTTTTTATGGCTACACCTTC. Amino acids: CASSTPPGQGAFYGYTF.

This clone has more than one count but fewer than ten. This chain connects TRBV6-1 to TRBJ2-2, with D tentatively TRBD2 (6 bases). Germline V gives CDR1 MNHNS, CDR2 SASEGT. V dropped 0 bases and J dropped 6 bases, with 8 bases sitting between them. The CDR3 sequence is 14 residues long. The DNA of the CDR3 is TGTGCCAGCAGTGAAGCTGGAGGGTCCGGGGAGCTGTTTTTT. Protein product: CASSEAGGSGELFF.

The chain recombines TRBV4-2 with TRBJ2-1, with 7 bases lining up with TRBD2. Germline trimming cut 2 bases from V and 7 bases from J; bases unmatched to any gene: 8. Germline values: CDR1 LGHNA, CDR2 YNFKEQ. This CDR3 has 15 residues. For the CDR3, the DNA is TGTGCCAGCAGCCAAACCGGGGGAGGGCCGAATGAGCAGTTCTTC. This sequence encodes CASSQTGGGPNEQFF.

This chain connects TRBV7-2 to TRBJ2-5; D possibly corresponds to TRBD1 (6 bases). With 6 bases removed from V and 5 bases from J, the gap between germline ends came to 19 bases. The V gene's germline CDR1 is SGHTA and CDR2 FQGNSA. The CDR3 contains 15 residues. The CDR3 spells CASSLAGASRETQYF. Written as DNA, the CDR3 is TGTGCCAGCAGTCTAGCAGGGGCTAGCCGGGAGACCCAGTACTTC.

Only one count was recorded for this clone. CDR3 sequence: CASSQDSGTSGSMWHQETQYF. The CDR3 coding sequence is TGTGCCAGCAGCCAAGATAGTGGGACTAGCGGGAGTATGTGGCACCAAGAGACCCAGTACTTC. This chain links TRBV3-1 (or the pseudogene TRBV3-2) with TRBJ2-5; 14 bases fit TRBD2. Germline lookup yields CDR1 LGHDT and CDR2 YNNKEL (reference sequence). J gave up 0 bases and V 0 bases, and 12 bases lay outside the gene matches. The CDR3 sequence is 21 residues long.

The rearrangement links TRBV19 to TRBJ1-2; 7 bases are a match to TRBD1. Germline CDR1 reads LNHDA; CDR2 reads SQIVND (reference sequence). This CDR3 has 16 amino acids. Trimming cost V 1 base and J 4 bases; bases outside gene matches: 9. The CDR3 nucleotides are TGTGCCAGTAGTATAGTTGGGACAGAGCGTGTCTATGGCTACACCTTC. This encodes CASSIVGTERVYGYTF.

This clone was detected once. The rearrangement joins TRBV6-2 or TRBV6-3 to TRBJ1-5, with D possibly TRBD1 on 6 matching bases. This CDR3 is 14 amino acids long. Trimming left V 6 bases short and J 3 bases short, with 12 bases between. CDR1 is MNHEY and CDR2 is SVGEGT in the germline V gene. CDR3 coding DNA: TGTGCCAGCAGCCTTACAGGGACCAATCAGCCCCAGCATTTT. Amino acid sequence: CASSLTGTNQPQHF.

The chain joins TRBV18 to TRBJ1-1, with TRBD1 matching over 9 bases. The CDR3 loop spans 16 amino acids. J gave up 4 bases and V 3 bases, and 9 bases lay outside the gene matches. Germline V lookup: CDR1 KGHSH, CDR2 LQKENI. The CDR3: CASSPEGQGLPTEAFF. The CDR3 DNA follows: TGTGCCAGCTCACCCGAGGGACAGGGCCTTCCCACTGAAGCTTTCTTT.

This chain uses TRBV4-1 with TRBJ2-7, with D possibly TRBD1 on 5 matching bases. Between the trimmed V and J ends, which lost 0 bases and 0 bases, there was a span of 15 bases. Germline CDR1 reads MGHRA; CDR2 reads YSYEKL. The CDR3 runs 17 residues. DNA for the CDR3: TGCGCCAGCAGCCAAGAAAAAACAGGTGGCATCTCCTACGAGCAGTACTTC. Amino acids: CASSQEKTGGISYEQYF.

This chain's CDR3 is CASSVVGQGYTEAFF. DNA for the CDR3: TGTGCCAGCAGCGTAGTAGGACAGGGATACACTGAAGCTTTCTTT. This chain connects TRBV9 to TRBJ1-1, with 8 bases that match TRBD1. Unmatched junction bases numbered 4, after V lost 0 bases and J lost 3 bases. CDR3 length equals 15 residues. Germline loops: CDR1 SGDLS, CDR2 YYNGEE.

The table lists this clone with a few counts. The V gene is TRBV4-1, the J gene TRBJ1-1; D gene unclear. The V gene lost 3 bases and the J gene lost 7 bases, with 12 bases spanning the gap. CDR1 MGHRA and CDR2 YSYEKL come from the germline V gene. The CDR3 totals 13 residues. The CDR3 DNA follows: TGCGCCAGCAGCCATTCCTGGGAGGGTGAAGCTTTCTTT. Translating it yields CASSHSWEGEAFF.

V and J are TRBV30 and TRBJ1-2; 9 nucleotides agree with TRBD1. Trimming at V came to 2 bases and at J to 8 bases, leaving 9 bases not matched to a gene. The germline V gene has CDR1 GTSNPN and CDR2 SVGIG (reference sequence). This CDR3 is 14 amino acids long. CDR3 bases: TGTGCCTGGAGTCCCGGGACAGGGTCGGTAGGCTACACCTTC. It encodes CAWSPGTGSVGYTF.

The chain carries TRBV24-1 and TRBJ2-5; 11 nucleotides line up with TRBD2. Germline lookup yields CDR1 KGHDR and CDR2 SFDVKD. Trimming took 6 bases from V and 5 from J; bases not matched to a gene: 10. The CDR3 contains 16 residues. CDR3 sequence: CATSSSGGATQETQYF. CDR3 bases: TGTGCCACCAGTAGTAGCGGGGGGGCCACCCAGGAGACCCAGTACTTC.

The gene calls are TRBV18 and TRBJ2-3; maybe TRBD2 (5 bases). The germline CDR1 and CDR2 sequences are KGHSH and LQKENI. There are 14 residues in the CDR3. The V gene lost 1 base and the J gene lost 4 bases, with 9 bases spanning the gap. The CDR3 DNA reads TGTGCCAGCTCACCACGCCGGGAATCAGATACGCAGTATTTT. It is translated as CASSPRRESDTQYF.

This sequence joins TRBV7-9 and TRBJ2-2; 8 bases match TRBD2. In germline, CDR1 is SEHNR, CDR2 FQNEAQ (reference sequence). V gave up 3 bases and J gave up 4 bases; unmatched junction bases: 7. The CDR3 has 16 amino acids. The CDR3 reads CASSLRAGGLTGELFF. The CDR3 DNA follows: TGTGCCAGCAGCTTGAGGGCGGGGGGCCTCACCGGGGAGCTGTTTTTT.